The source of this T cell receptor (beta chain) is a study of T cells after yellow fever vaccination. Whole-study context: Preparation of fractions with low cell numbers was performed using SMART-Seq v4 Ultra Low Input.

TCRdb analysed the 5' RACE reads with MiXCR anew, one entry per CDR3 protein. Of tens of thousands of distinct CDR3 sequences in the sample, under 5.5% are singletons; the top ten hold approximately 38%. This clonotype was found many times. Germline CDR1 is SGHTA and CDR2 is FQGNSA. The CDR3 length is 15 residues. Unmatched junction bases numbered 6, after V lost 2 bases and J lost 8 bases. Sequenced material: PBMCs, either bulk or a sorted T-cell subset (CD4+, CD8+, memory, or dextramer-sorted; not recorded which), taken on the day of the yellow fever booster vaccination. The chain carries TRBV7-2 and TRBJ2-4; 10 positions match TRBD2. The sequence derives from a man aged 18 to 29 who received the YFV17D yellow fever vaccine. The CDR3 DNA is TGTGCCAGCAGCTTACCTAGCGGGGGTTCATACATTCAGTACTTC. Its protein product is CASSLPSGGSYIQYF.